This entry describes one TCR beta chain. Its antigen is unidentified. The data stem from a study of T cell responses to AZD1222 COVID-19 vaccine. Study conclusions and caveats: Two doses of AZD1222 preceded a rise in Spike-specific TCR breadth and depth. Repertoires in all cases were sampled only once the peak T cell response had passed.

The CDR3 contains 13 residues. Trimming cost V 0 bases and J 0 bases, with 3 bases left between them. Per the germline V gene, CDR1 is LNHNV and CDR2 is YYDKDF (reference sequence). Sequenced by immunoSEQ multiplex PCR; TCRdb stores in-frame clones only, minus some. The table has 150,000 to 200,000 clones, 85% to 90% seen once. This specimen consisted of peripheral blood, obtained on day 0 of MenACWY control vaccination. The gene calls are TRBV15 and TRBJ2-7, with D hard to call. This TCR was recovered from an adult in good health. CDR3 sequence: CATSRDPSYEQYF. In DNA form, the CDR3 reads TGTGCCACCAGCAGAGACCCCTCCTACGAGCAGTACTTC.